These T cell receptor beta chains were read from a single sample in a study of blood T cell repertoires in COVID-19. Only in-frame clones appear in the TCRdb table, and some are missing; sequencing was by immunoSEQ multiplex PCR. Seen here are approximately 250,000 clones, approximately 91% observed once, and the top ten hold 0.8% to 0.95%. The sequencing sample was made of peripheral blood. These receptors all stem from a man aged 25 to 45 with COVID-19, enrolled during active disease. Each CDR3 is given with its conserved first and last residue. D genes are given only for firm matches. Some rows have no size entry. The others give once, few or many, or a class for an expanded clone.

j_call d_call clone_size v_call cdr3_nt cdr3_aa
TRBJ2-7 NA NA TRBV28 TGTGCCAGCAGGTCCTCGGGGCTAGCGCCTAACTCCTACGAGCAGTACTTC CASRSSGLAPNSYEQYF
TRBJ1-6 NA NA TRBV19 TGTGCCAGTAGTAGGACCCTCGGGAACAATTCACCCCTCCACTTT CASSRTLGNNSPLHF
TRBJ2-3 TRBD1 NA TRBV6-2/TRBV6-3 TGTGCCAGCAGTAGGGACAGGAACACAGATACGCAGTATTTT CASSRDRNTDTQYF
TRBJ2-7 TRBD2 NA TRBV4-1 TGCGCCAGCAGCCAAGATGAAGCGGGGGGGCGCGAGCAGTACTTC CASSQDEAGGREQYF
TRBJ1-5 TRBD1 NA TRBV5-1 TGCGCCAGCAGAACCGGGACAGGGGGTAATCAGCCCCAGCATTTT CASRTGTGGNQPQHF
TRBJ1-5 TRBD1 NA TRBV6-5 TGTGCCAGCAGTCGTAGGGACAGGCAAAATCAGCCCCAGCATTTT CASSRRDRQNQPQHF
TRBJ2-3 NA NA TRBV27 TGTGCCAGCAGTCCCATCAGGGGGGACACAGATACGCAGTATTTT CASSPIRGDTDTQYF
TRBJ1-4 TRBD1 NA TRBV19 TGTGCCAGTAGTCCCCCCGGGACAGGATTTGAAAAACTGTTTTTT CASSPPGTGFEKLFF
TRBJ2-1 NA once TRBV5-1 TGCGCCAGCAGCTTGCCCGCAGGCGACTCCTACAATGAGCAGTTCTTC CASSLPAGDSYNEQFF
TRBJ1-1 TRBD1 NA TRBV5-1 TGCGCCAGCAGCCCCGGACAGGGGGACACTGAAGCTTTCTTT CASSPGQGDTEAFF
TRBJ2-7 NA NA TRBV5-4 TGTGCCAGCAGCTTGGGAGGGGGTAGTAACGAGCAGTACTTC CASSLGGGSNEQYF
TRBJ1-5 NA NA TRBV2 TGTGCCAGCAGTGAGGGCCAGCTCAATCAGCCCCAGCATTTT CASSEGQLNQPQHF
TRBJ2-1 TRBD2 NA TRBV9 TGTGCCAGCAGCGTCGCCCCGACTAGCGGGGGGGCCTATGAGCAGTTCTTC CASSVAPTSGGAYEQFF
TRBJ1-2 NA NA TRBV6-5 TGTGCCAGCAGTAACCCATCGGGACTACCCTATGGCTACACCTTC CASSNPSGLPYGYTF
TRBJ1-1 NA NA TRBV6-5 TGTGCCAGTTCTCAGGGAAAGATGACTGAAGCTTTCTTT CASSQGKMTEAFF
TRBJ1-4 TRBD1 NA TRBV19 TGTGCCAGTAAAAGTACAGGGGGCGTTTATGAAAAACTGTTTTTT CASKSTGGVYEKLFF
TRBJ2-3 TRBD2 once TRBV7-3 TGTGCCAGCAGCACAGGGACTAGCGGGGGCGATACGCAGTATTTT CASSTGTSGGDTQYF
TRBJ1-1 NA few TRBV5-1 TGCGCCAGCAGCTACCCACGGGAGGGGACTGAAGCTTTCTTT CASSYPREGTEAFF
TRBJ1-6 TRBD1 NA TRBV3-1/TRBV3-2 TGTGCCAGCAGCCAAGAGGGACAGGGCGGTTTCTCCTATAATTCACCCCTCCACTTT CASSQEGQGGFSYNSPLHF
TRBJ2-3 TRBD2 NA TRBV7-3 TGTGCCAGCAGATCGACTAGCGGGGCGGGAGATACGCAGTATTTT CASRSTSGAGDTQYF
TRBJ2-4 TRBD2 NA TRBV6-2/TRBV6-3 TGTGCCAGCAGTTATACTAGCGGGGGGGCCCTCCCCATTCAGTACTTC CASSYTSGGALPIQYF
TRBJ2-4 NA NA TRBV19 TGTGCCAGTAGTGGCGGTATAAGCGCAAACATTCAGTACTTC CASSGGISANIQYF
TRBJ2-3 TRBD2 once TRBV5-6 TGTGCCAGCAGCTTACAAGCGGGGGGGAGCACAGATACGCAGTATTTT CASSLQAGGSTDTQYF
TRBJ1-3 NA NA TRBV6-5 TGTGCCGCGGCTTATGGAAACACCATATATTTT CAAAYGNTIYF
TRBJ2-7 TRBD1 NA TRBV19 TGTGCCAGTAGAGGAGGAACAGGGACAGGGAGTACATACGAGCAGTACTTC CASRGGTGTGSTYEQYF
TRBJ2-7 NA NA TRBV7-9 TGTGCCAGCAGCCCAGAGGGAGGCGAGCAGTACTTC CASSPEGGEQYF
TRBJ1-4 TRBD1 few TRBV7-9 TGTGCCAGCAGCTTCGTGACAGGGGGAACTAATGAAAAACTGTTTTTT CASSFVTGGTNEKLFF
TRBJ2-5 TRBD2 NA TRBV24-1 TGTGCCACCAGTAGTGGACTAGCGGGAGAGACCCAGTACTTC CATSSGLAGETQYF
TRBJ2-1 TRBD2 NA TRBV15 TGTGCCACCAGCAGAGATCGGGCGGGGGGGCCCCATGAGCAGTTCTTC CATSRDRAGGPHEQFF
TRBJ1-2 TRBD1 NA TRBV6-1 TGTGCCAGCAGTGAGACGACAGGGAACAGCTACACCTTC CASSETTGNSYTF
TRBJ1-5 NA NA TRBV7-3 TGTGCCAGCAGTTACCCCTACCGGGCCAAAACGGGGTATAGCAATCAGCCCCAGCATTTT CASSYPYRAKTGYSNQPQHF
TRBJ2-5 NA NA TRBV3-1/TRBV3-2 TGTGCCAGCAGCCAAGCAATCCTCCAGGGGCGCCAGTACTTC CASSQAILQGRQYF
TRBJ1-1 NA NA TRBV15 TGTGCCACCAGATCAGGGGCGAACACTGAAGCTTTCTTT CATRSGANTEAFF
TRBJ1-2 TRBD1 NA TRBV12-3/TRBV12-4 TGTGCCAGCAGTCGTACAGGGGGGAGCTACACCTTC CASSRTGGSYTF
TRBJ1-2 TRBD1 NA TRBV28 TGTGCCAGCAGTTTAAAGGGACAGGGCCCCTATGGCTACACCTTC CASSLKGQGPYGYTF
TRBJ2-6 NA NA TRBV29-1 TGCAGCGTTGAGGAGGTCCCCCGCTCTGGGGCCAACGTCCTGACTTTC CSVEEVPRSGANVLTF
TRBJ2-2 NA NA TRBV24-1 TGTGCCATGCCAACGCGGGGGACACTGACTTCCGGGGAGCTGTTTTTT CAMPTRGTLTSGELFF
TRBJ2-4 NA NA TRBV3-1/TRBV3-2 TGTGCCAGCAGCCAATCGTTAAAAAGCGGAATTGGGCACATTCAGTACTTC CASSQSLKSGIGHIQYF
TRBJ1-5 NA NA TRBV7-2 TGTGCCAGCAGCTTAGGGGTGGCAGGGCGGAATCAGCCCCAGCATTTT CASSLGVAGRNQPQHF
TRBJ1-3 NA NA TRBV5-6 TGTGCCAGCAGCCGTACAGGTACTGGAAACACCATATATTTT CASSRTGTGNTIYF
TRBJ1-2 NA NA TRBV18 TGTGCCAGCTCACGGACGACAGAAGGGGGTACTTCCTATGGCTACACCTTC CASSRTTEGGTSYGYTF
TRBJ2-5 NA NA TRBV6-5 TGTGCCAGCAGTTCCAGGGTTCCAGAGACCCAGTACTTC CASSSRVPETQYF
TRBJ1-2 NA NA TRBV2 TGTGCCAGCAGTGACTGGGGGGTCTATGGCTACACCTTC CASSDWGVYGYTF
TRBJ2-1 NA NA TRBV7-2 TGTGCCAGCAGCCCGGACAGCCGGGGACCGAAGGAAGAGTTCTTC CASSPDSRGPKEEFF
TRBJ1-1 NA NA TRBV2 TGTGCCAGCAGACCAGTTTGGCAGATGAACACTGAAGCTTTCTTT CASRPVWQMNTEAFF
TRBJ2-2 TRBD1 NA TRBV5-4 TGTGCCAGCACTCGACAGGGAATGGACACCGGGGAGCTGTTTTTT CASTRQGMDTGELFF
TRBJ2-7 TRBD2 NA TRBV9 TGTGCCAGCAGCGTAGCCCAGCGGGGGCCCCACGAGCAGTACTTC CASSVAQRGPHEQYF
TRBJ1-2 TRBD1 NA TRBV7-9 TGTGCCAGCAGCTCTACGGACAGGGGCTATCAAGCTAACTATGGCTACACCTTC CASSSTDRGYQANYGYTF
TRBJ2-7 TRBD2 NA TRBV4-2 TGTGCCAGCAGCCAAGCCGGGACTAGCGGATCCTACGAGCAGTACTTC CASSQAGTSGSYEQYF
TRBJ1-2 TRBD1 NA TRBV3-1/TRBV3-2 TGTGCCAGCAGTCTTGGGACAGGGGTAGCCTATGGCTACACCTTC CASSLGTGVAYGYTF
TRBJ1-5 TRBD1 NA TRBV12-5 TGTGCTAGTGGTTTGGACAGGGGCGGACAGAAAAGCAATCAGCCCCAGCATTTT CASGLDRGGQKSNQPQHF
TRBJ1-5 TRBD1 NA TRBV7-2 TGTGCCAGCAGACTAGAGAAGGGGGCGAATCAGCCCCAGCATTTT CASRLEKGANQPQHF
TRBJ1-6 NA NA TRBV6-5 TGTGCCAGCAGTTACCGGGGGGCGCGTTCACCCCTCCACTTT CASSYRGARSPLHF